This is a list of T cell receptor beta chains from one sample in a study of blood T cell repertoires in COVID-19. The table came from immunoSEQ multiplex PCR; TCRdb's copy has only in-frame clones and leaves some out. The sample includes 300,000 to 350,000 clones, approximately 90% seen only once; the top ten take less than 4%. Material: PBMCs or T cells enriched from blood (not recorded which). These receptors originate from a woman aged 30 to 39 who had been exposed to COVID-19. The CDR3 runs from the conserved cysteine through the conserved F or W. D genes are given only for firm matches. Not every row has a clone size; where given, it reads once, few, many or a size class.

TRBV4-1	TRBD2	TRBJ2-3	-	TGCGCCAGCAGCCAGGGACTAGCGGGGGCCGAAGATACGCAGTATTTT	CASSQGLAGAEDTQYF
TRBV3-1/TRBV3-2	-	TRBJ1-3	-	TGTGCCAGCAGCCCCCAAGGCAGGGCTGGAAACACCATATATTTT	CASSPQGRAGNTIYF
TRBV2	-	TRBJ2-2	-	TGTGCCAGCAGAGACAAAAGGAACACCGGGGAGCTGTTTTTT	CASRDKRNTGELFF
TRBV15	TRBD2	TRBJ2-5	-	TGTGCCACCAGCAGGCCGAGAACTAGCGGGGGAAAAGAGACCCAGTACTTC	CATSRPRTSGGKETQYF
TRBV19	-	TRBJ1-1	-	TGTGCCAGTAGTCGTCAGATGAACACTGAAGCTTTCTTT	CASSRQMNTEAFF
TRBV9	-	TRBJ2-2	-	TGTGCCAGCAGCGTAGCTACCGGGATAGGCACCGGGGAGCTGTTTTTT	CASSVATGIGTGELFF
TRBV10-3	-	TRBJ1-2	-	TGTGCCATCAGTGAGCCAGGACAGTCCCGATATGGCTACACCTTC	CAISEPGQSRYGYTF
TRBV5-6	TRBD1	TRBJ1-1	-	TGTGCCAGCAGCCCCGACCCGACAGGGATGGACACTGAAGCTTTCTTT	CASSPDPTGMDTEAFF
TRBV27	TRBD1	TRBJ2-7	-	TGTGCCAGCAGTTTTTTCGGACAGGGGGCCCCCTACGAGCAGTACTTC	CASSFFGQGAPYEQYF
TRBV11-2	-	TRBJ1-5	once	TGTGCCAGCAGTTTACGGGGTAAGAATCAGCCCCAGCATTTT	CASSLRGKNQPQHF
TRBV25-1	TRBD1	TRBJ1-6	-	TGTGCCAGCAGTGATATCGGACAGGGGGATAATTCACCCCTCCACTTT	CASSDIGQGDNSPLHF
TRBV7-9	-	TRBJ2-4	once	TGTGCCAGCAGCTTAACAGGGTTGGGGACCAAAAACATTCAGTACTTC	CASSLTGLGTKNIQYF
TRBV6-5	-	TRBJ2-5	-	TGTGCCAGCAGTTCGGGACTTCGAGAGACCCAGTACTTC	CASSSGLRETQYF
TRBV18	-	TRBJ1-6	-	TGTGCCAGCTCACCACGGGGCAGGGAAAATTCACCCCTCCACTTT	CASSPRGRENSPLHF
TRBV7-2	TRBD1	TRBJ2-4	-	TGTGCCAGCAGCCCGGACAGGGGATACATTCAGTACTTC	CASSPDRGYIQYF
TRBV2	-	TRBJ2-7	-	TGTGCCAGCAGGCAGATCTCCTACGAGCAGTACTTC	CASRQISYEQYF
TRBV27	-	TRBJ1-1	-	TGTGCCAGCAGTCACACAGGGAACACTGAAGCTTTCTTT	CASSHTGNTEAFF
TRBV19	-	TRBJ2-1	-	TGTGCCAGTAGCAACAGGAGGGGCGCTCGGTCCAGTGAGCAGTTCTTC	CASSNRRGARSSEQFF
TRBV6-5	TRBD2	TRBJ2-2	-	TGTGCCAGCAGTTTCTTAGCGGGGGGGAACACCGGGGAGCTGTTTTTT	CASSFLAGGNTGELFF
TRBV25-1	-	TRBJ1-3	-	TGTGCCAGCAGTGAATCTAACGTTGGGGGCTCCGCTGGAAACACCATATATTTT	CASSESNVGGSAGNTIYF
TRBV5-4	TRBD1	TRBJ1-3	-	TGTGCCAGCAGCGCAGGGACAGACTCTGGAAACACCATATATTTT	CASSAGTDSGNTIYF
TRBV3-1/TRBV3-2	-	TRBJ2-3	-	TGTGCCAGCAGCCAAGTGAAGTTTGACATGAATGCAGATACGCAGTATTTT	CASSQVKFDMNADTQYF
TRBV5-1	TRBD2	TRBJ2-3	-	TGCGCCAGCAGCCCTAGCGGGGCCAGCACAGATACGCAGTATTTT	CASSPSGASTDTQYF